This TCR beta chain was found in a study of T cells in localized non-small cell lung cancer. Produced via immunoSEQ multiplex PCR; TCRdb's table is partial and in-frame only. The sample yields approximately 24,000 clones, approximately 91% seen once. Details on this clone: The antigen remains unidentified.

The CDR3 has 14 residues. V lost 0 bases and J 3 bases, leaving 6 bases between the germline ends. Germline CDR1 GTSNPN, CDR2 SVGIG (reference sequence). Notes on the study in general: A median of 57 of the top 100 tumor clones appeared in adjacent lung, which was paired and uninvolved. Uninvolved adjacent lung had higher T cell clonality than tumor and all other tissues. In the blood, greater T cell density corresponded to longer overall survival.

The genes are TRBV30 and TRBJ1-6, with D hard to call. The TCR originated in a man between 40 and 69 years old with stage I squamous cell lung carcinoma. This material consisted of peripheral blood, taken before any cancer treatment. Written as DNA, the CDR3 is TGTGCCTGGAGTGTAACGGTCTATAATTCACCCCTCCACTTT. Translation: CAWSVTVYNSPLHF.